This T cell receptor (beta chain) is drawn from a study of cytomegalovirus exposure and HLA in healthy donors. Study details: A later analysis reported the 100 to 150 validation repertoires used the same platform as the approximately 660 first-cohort repertoires.

The repertoire was sequenced with immunoSEQ multiplex PCR; TCRdb's copy has only in-frame clones and lacks some. This sample carries 240,000 or so clones, about 90% of them seen once, and the ten largest clones take about 1.2%. This clone was recorded only once. CDR3 size: 11 residues. The chain carries TRBV21-1 and TRBJ2-5; the table's D call of TRBD1 was not tested on the DNA. TRBV21-1 is noted as a pseudogene. The specimen was PBMCs. This TCR was recovered from a woman younger than 45 in good health and CMV-seropositive. CDR3 DNA sequence: TGTGCCAGCCCAAAACAAGAGACCCAGTACTTC. This translates into CASPKQETQYF.